The rows below give T cell receptor beta chains drawn from one sample of a study of CD8+CD57+ T cells in acquired aplastic anemia. TCRdb processed the reads anew with MiXCR; each CDR3 protein has one entry. The top ten hold under 3% of the sample, which has about 180,000 distinct CDR3 sequences, about half seen once. The sample consisted of sorted CD4+, CD8+, or CD8+CD57+ T cells (not recorded which) from PBMCs. The source of these receptors is a human donor in good health. The CDR3 runs from the conserved cysteine through the conserved F or W. The order of the fields is D gene, J gene, V gene, clone size, CDR3 protein. The D gene is left open where the match is weak. Clone size is not always given. Where it is, it says once, few, many or a class for expanded clones.

>.|TRBJ1-1|TRBV2|.
CASSLHGRNTEAFF
>.|TRBJ2-5|TRBV12-3/TRBV12-4|.
CASSLGQVEQFETQYF
>TRBD2|TRBJ2-7|TRBV19|.
CASGEGGEREQCF
>.|TRBJ2-5|TRBV24-1|few
CATQRTQYF
>.|TRBJ2-1|TRBV7-9|many
CASSLVNEQFF
>TRBD2|TRBJ2-7|TRBV20-1|.
CSARWGGDYEQYF
>.|TRBJ1-1|TRBV25-1|.
CASRRGPVTEAFF
>.|TRBJ2-1|TRBV20-1|many
CSASEHARQFF
>TRBD2|TRBJ2-5|TRBV7-9|.
CASRTSGGGETQYF
>TRBD2|TRBJ2-2|TRBV30|few
CAWEGSGGLTGELFF
>TRBD1|TRBJ1-1|TRBV11-2|.
CASSPWDRVVGTEAFF
>TRBD1|TRBJ2-7|TRBV10-3|.
CAIAQGSGEQYF
>.|TRBJ1-5|TRBV18|.
CASSPTADPNQPQHF
>.|TRBJ1-2|TRBV7-9|few
CASSLGVAGDYGYTF
>TRBD2|TRBJ2-4|TRBV2|.
CASRIAGVGNIQYF
>.|TRBJ2-5|TRBV7-9|few
CASSLQTQETQYF
>.|TRBJ2-1|TRBV28|.
CASLAAGGDEQFF
>.|TRBJ1-1|TRBV7-3|.
CASSLAVEMNTEAFF
>.|TRBJ1-2|TRBV19|.
CASSMPTGVDGYTF
>.|TRBJ1-2|TRBV20-1|.
CSARADRRFNYGYTF
>TRBD2|TRBJ2-2|TRBV3-1|many
CASSTTSGRIGELFF
>TRBD1|TRBJ1-1|TRBV19|.
CASGDRMNTEAFF
>TRBD1|TRBJ2-7|TRBV9|once
CASSTQGVHEQYF
>TRBD2|TRBJ2-5|TRBV29-1|many
CSVGAGTSETQYF
>TRBD1|TRBJ1-6|TRBV20-1|once
CSALKGQNNSPLHF
>.|TRBJ2-2|TRBV11-2|few
CASRGGAGGRTGELFF
>TRBD1|TRBJ1-2|TRBV25-1|once
CASSEPGTGGWGYTF
>.|TRBJ2-7|TRBV7-2|.
CASSPSWRGTYEQYF
>.|TRBJ2-7|TRBV7-9|.
CASSLVKGHEQYF
>.|TRBJ2-3|TRBV12-3/TRBV12-4|few
CASSLASSGSGDTQYF
>TRBD1|TRBJ1-1|TRBV18|.
CASSPTGTGGGTEAFF
>.|TRBJ2-1|TRBV29-1|few
CSADSYNEQFF
>TRBD2|TRBJ2-1|TRBV24-1|.
CAASGAGGSNEQFF
>.|TRBJ2-5|TRBV7-9|many
CASSFPGQETQYF
>.|TRBJ2-5|TRBV25-1|.
CASSQPQGEETQYF
>TRBD1|TRBJ2-1|TRBV6-6|.
CATSLTGGSYNEQFF
>.|TRBJ2-2|TRBV2|many
CASSPPPGRVNTGELFF
>TRBD1|TRBJ2-2|TRBV10-2|.
CASRDDRGLDTGELFF
>.|TRBJ2-2|TRBV7-3|.
CASSLSGTTGELFF
>TRBD2|TRBJ2-1|TRBV19|many
CASSREAARNEQFF
>.|TRBJ1-3|TRBV19|.
CASSIDTSGNTIYF
>TRBD1|TRBJ2-4|TRBV5-8|.
CASSLGVGTGEWNIQYF
>.|TRBJ2-3|TRBV7-9|.
CASARGTVSDTQYF
>.|TRBJ2-2|TRBV15|.
CATSRPTPNTGELFF
>TRBD1|TRBJ2-7|TRBV7-8|.
CASRWDRASYEQYF
>.|TRBJ2-1|TRBV20-1|many
CSARVSASYDEQFF